This T cell receptor beta chain is from a study of blood T cell repertoires in COVID-19. Each participant's cohort was designated according to participant-reported clinical history. Two consecutive negative NP/OP PCR tests, clearance, or resolved symptoms defined Cohort 3 recovery. Measured with immunoSEQ multiplex PCR; TCRdb has only the in-frame clones, and not every one. The table records about 310,000 clones, approximately 86% of them present only once. The sequenced material came from PBMCs or T cells enriched from blood (not recorded which). The clonotype was recovered from a woman younger than 35 who had recovered from COVID-19.

CDR3 in DNA: TGTGCCAGCAACCCCGGGGACAGGAATCAGCCCCAGCATTTT. It encodes CASNPGDRNQPQHF. V gene TRBV9 combines with J gene TRBJ1-5; the match to TRBD1 covers 8 bases. The CDR3 is made up of 14 amino acids. Losses at the gene ends were 6 bases for V and 4 bases for J; bases not matched to a gene: 6. Looked up from germline, CDR1 is SGDLS and CDR2 is YYNGEE.